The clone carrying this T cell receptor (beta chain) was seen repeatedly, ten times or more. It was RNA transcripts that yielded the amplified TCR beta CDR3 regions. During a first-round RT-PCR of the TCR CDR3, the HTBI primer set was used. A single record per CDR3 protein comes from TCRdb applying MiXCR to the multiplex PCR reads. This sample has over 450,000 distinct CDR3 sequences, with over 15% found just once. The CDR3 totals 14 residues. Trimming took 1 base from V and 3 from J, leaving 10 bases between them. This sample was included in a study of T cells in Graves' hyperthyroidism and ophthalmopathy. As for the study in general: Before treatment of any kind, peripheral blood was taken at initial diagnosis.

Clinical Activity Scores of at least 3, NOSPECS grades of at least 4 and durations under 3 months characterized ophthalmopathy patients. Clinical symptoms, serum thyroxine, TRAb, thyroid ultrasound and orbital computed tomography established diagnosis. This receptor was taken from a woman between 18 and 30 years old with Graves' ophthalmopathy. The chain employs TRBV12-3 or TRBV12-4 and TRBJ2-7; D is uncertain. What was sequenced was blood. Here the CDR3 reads CASSLGGSLYEQYF. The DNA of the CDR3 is TGTGCCAGCAGTTTAGGGGGTTCGCTCTACGAGCAGTACTTC.